Sequencing of this T cell receptor (beta chain) was carried out in a study of beta chain features in type 1 diabetes. Sorted populations were all over 95% pure. Study outcomes and limitations: When Type 1 diabetes patients were examined, their TCRB CDR3s proved moderately but significantly shorter in all four CD4+ subsets.

The isolated RNA, all of it, was reverse transcribed, so expressed TCRB transcripts were what got sequenced. This table comes from immunoSEQ multiplex PCR, and its TCRdb copy is limited to in-frame clones, with some not included. The data hold 300,000 to 400,000 clones, with 9.6% observed a single time. The CDR3 has 13 residues. The germline gives CDR1 LNHDA, CDR2 SQIVND (reference sequence). The V gene lost 3 bases and the J gene lost 3 bases, with 9 bases spanning the gap. This clone was seen a handful of times. Its cognate antigen is unknown. The rearrangement links TRBV19 to TRBJ2-7; D is unresolved. This TCR came from a man aged 30 to 45 with type 1 diabetes. Sequencing used central memory CD4+ T cells from blood. CDR3 loop: CASSMTDRYEQYF. The CDR3 DNA is TGTGCCAGTAGTATGACGGACCGCTACGAGCAGTACTTC.